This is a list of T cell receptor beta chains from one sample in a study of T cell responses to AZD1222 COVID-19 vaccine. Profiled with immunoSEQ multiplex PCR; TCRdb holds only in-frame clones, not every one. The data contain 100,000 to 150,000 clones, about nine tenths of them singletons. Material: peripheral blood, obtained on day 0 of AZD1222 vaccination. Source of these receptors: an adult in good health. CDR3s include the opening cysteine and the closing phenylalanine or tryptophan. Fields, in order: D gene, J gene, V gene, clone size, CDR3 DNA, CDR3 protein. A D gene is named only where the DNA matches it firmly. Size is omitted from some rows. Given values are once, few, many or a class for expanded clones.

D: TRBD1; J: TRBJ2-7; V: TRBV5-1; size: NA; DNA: TGCGCCAGCAGCTTCTCCGGGGGACAGGGTTACGAGCAGTACTTC; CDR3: CASSFSGGQGYEQYF
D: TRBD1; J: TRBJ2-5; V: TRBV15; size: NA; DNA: TGTGCCACCAGCAGAGGGACAGGGGAAGGAGAGACCCAGTACTTC; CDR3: CATSRGTGEGETQYF
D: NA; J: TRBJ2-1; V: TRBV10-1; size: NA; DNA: TGCGCCAGCAGCCCCGGGGGACGAAAGCAGTTCTTC; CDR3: CASSPGGRKQFF
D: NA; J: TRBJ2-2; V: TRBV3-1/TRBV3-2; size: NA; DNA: TGTGCCAGCAGCCGGCGGAACGACGGGGAGCTGTTTTTT; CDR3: CASSRRNDGELFF
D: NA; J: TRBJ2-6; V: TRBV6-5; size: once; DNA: TGTGCCAGCAGAAGGGGCAGGGACCACGTCCTGACTTTC; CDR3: CASRRGRDHVLTF
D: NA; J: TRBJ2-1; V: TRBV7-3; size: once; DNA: TGTGCCAGCAGCGGGCGGACAGATAATGAGCAGTTCTTC; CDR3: CASSGRTDNEQFF
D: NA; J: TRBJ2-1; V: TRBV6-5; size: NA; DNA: TGTGCCAGCAGAGGGACGGCACAAGTATACAATGAGCAGTTCTTC; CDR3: CASRGTAQVYNEQFF
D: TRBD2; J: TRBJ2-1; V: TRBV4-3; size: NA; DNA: TGCGCCAGCAGCCAAGATGGTAGGGGACTAGCGGGAGGGCCCGCCTACAATGAGCAGTTCTTC; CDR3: CASSQDGRGLAGGPAYNEQFF
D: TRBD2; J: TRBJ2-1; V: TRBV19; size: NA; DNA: TGTGCCAGTAGTATAGGAGAGCGGGGGGCCTACAATGAGCAGTTCTTC; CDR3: CASSIGERGAYNEQFF
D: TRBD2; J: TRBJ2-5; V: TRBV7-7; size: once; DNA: TGTGCTAGCAGCTTGGAGGGACTAGCGGGACTAGAGACCCAGTACTTC; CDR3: CASSLEGLAGLETQYF
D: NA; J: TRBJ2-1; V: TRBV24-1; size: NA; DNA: TGTGCCACCAGAGGGTTAAGCGATGAGCAGTTCTTC; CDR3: CATRGLSDEQFF
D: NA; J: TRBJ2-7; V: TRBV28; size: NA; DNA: TGTGCCAGCAGTGGGAATTGGTCCTACGAGCAGTACTTC; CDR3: CASSGNWSYEQYF
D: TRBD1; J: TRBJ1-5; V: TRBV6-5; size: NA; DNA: TGTGCCAGCAGCGGGACAGGGTCGAGGCCCCAGCATTTT; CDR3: CASSGTGSRPQHF
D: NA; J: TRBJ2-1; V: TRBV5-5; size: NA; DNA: TGTGCCAGCAGCTTCGACGGCTCCTACAATGAGCAGTTCTTC; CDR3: CASSFDGSYNEQFF
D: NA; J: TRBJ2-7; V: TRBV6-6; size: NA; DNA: TGTGCCAGCAGTTATGAGGGAAGGGGAACCGAGCAGTACTTC; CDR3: CASSYEGRGTEQYF
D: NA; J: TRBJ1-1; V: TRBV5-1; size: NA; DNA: TGCGCCAGCAGCTTGGACAGTTTGAACACTGAAGCTTTCTTT; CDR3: CASSLDSLNTEAFF
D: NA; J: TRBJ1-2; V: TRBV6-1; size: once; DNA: TGTGCCAGCGTCGGCAACTTACGATATGGCTACACCTTC; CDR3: CASVGNLRYGYTF
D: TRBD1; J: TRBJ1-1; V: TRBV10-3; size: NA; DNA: TGTGCCATCAGTGGGAAGGCGGGACAGGGCACCACGGGGGCTTTCTTT; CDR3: CAISGKAGQGTTGAFF
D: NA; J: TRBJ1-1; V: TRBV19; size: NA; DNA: TGTGCCAGTACCCTAAGTCAGGGGCGAACTGAAGCTTTCTTT; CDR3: CASTLSQGRTEAFF
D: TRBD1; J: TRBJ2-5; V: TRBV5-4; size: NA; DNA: TGTGCCAGCAGCTTCGGACAGGCTGCGGAGACCCAGTACTTC; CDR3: CASSFGQAAETQYF
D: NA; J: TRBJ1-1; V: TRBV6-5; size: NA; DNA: TGTGCCAGCAGTTCCGGAGTGAACACTGAAGCTTTCTTT; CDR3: CASSSGVNTEAFF
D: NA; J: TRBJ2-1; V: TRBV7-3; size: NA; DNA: TGTGCCAGCAGCTTAGAACCGGAGGAGCAGTTCTTC; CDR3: CASSLEPEEQFF
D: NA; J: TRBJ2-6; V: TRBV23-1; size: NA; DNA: TGCGCCAGCCCGGGGGACTCTGGGGCCAACGTCCTGACTTTC; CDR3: CASPGDSGANVLTF
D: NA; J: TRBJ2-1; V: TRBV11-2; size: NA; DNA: TGTGCCAGCAGCTTAGGCCGGGACTCAAGGGGTGATGAGCAGTTCTTC; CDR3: CASSLGRDSRGDEQFF
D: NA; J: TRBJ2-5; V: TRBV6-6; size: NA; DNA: TGTGCCAGCAGTTCCCCCGCCATAGGTCTGGAGACCCAGTACTTC; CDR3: CASSSPAIGLETQYF
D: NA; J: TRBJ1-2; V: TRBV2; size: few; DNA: TGTGCCAGCTCCAGGCCGGGAAGGGGCTACACCTTC; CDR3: CASSRPGRGYTF
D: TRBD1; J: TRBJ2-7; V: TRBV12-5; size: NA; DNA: TGTGCTAGTGGTTTGGGACAGGGCGCCTACGAGCAGTACTTC; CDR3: CASGLGQGAYEQYF
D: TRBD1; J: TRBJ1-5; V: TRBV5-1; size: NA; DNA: TGCGCCAGCAGCTTGGGGGACAGGGGAGGCAATCAGCCCCAGCATTTT; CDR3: CASSLGDRGGNQPQHF
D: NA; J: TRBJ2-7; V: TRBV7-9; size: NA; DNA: TGTGCCAGCAGCTTTTTTCCGGCAGGGAGCTACGAGCAGTACTTC; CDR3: CASSFFPAGSYEQYF
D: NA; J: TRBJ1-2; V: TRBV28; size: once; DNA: TGTGCCAGCACCAACGCACACCCTAACTATGGCTACACCTTC; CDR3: CASTNAHPNYGYTF
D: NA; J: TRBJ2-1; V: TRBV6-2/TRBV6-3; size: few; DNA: TGTGCCAGCAGTAACCCCATAGAAGGGCCGTTCTTC; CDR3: CASSNPIEGPFF
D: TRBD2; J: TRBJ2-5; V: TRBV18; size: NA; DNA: TGTGCCAGCTCACCCGGACTAGGCGGCCAAGAGACCCAGTACTTC; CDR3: CASSPGLGGQETQYF
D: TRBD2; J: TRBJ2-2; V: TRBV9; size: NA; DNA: TGTGCCAGCAGCTCCCGAGTAGCGGGGATGATAACGAACACCGGGGAGCTGTTTTTT; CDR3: CASSSRVAGMITNTGELFF
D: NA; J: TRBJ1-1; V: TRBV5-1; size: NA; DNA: TGCGCCAGCAGCGTGGACGTAGACACTGAAGCTTTCTTT; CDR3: CASSVDVDTEAFF
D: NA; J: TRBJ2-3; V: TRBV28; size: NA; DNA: TGTGCCAGCAGTCCCTCGGGGCCGGGAGAAGGAGATACGCAGTATTTT; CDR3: CASSPSGPGEGDTQYF
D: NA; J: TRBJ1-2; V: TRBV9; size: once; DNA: TGTGCCAGCAGCCCGGGGGACTATGGCTACACCTTC; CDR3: CASSPGDYGYTF
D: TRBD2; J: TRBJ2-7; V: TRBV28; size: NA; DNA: TGTGTGGCGGGAGGTACGGGCGAGCAGTACTTC; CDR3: CVAGGTGEQYF
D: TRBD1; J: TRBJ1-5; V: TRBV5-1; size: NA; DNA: TGCGCCAGCAGCTTGGGGGGACAGATTAATCAGCCCCAGCATTTT; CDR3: CASSLGGQINQPQHF
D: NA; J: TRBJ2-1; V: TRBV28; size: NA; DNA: TGTGCCAGCAGGGGGCCCAGCTCCTACAATGAGCAGTTCTTC; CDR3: CASRGPSSYNEQFF
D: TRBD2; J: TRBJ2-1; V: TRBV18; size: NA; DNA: TGTGCCAGCTCCCTAGCGGAGGGCAATGAGCAGTTCTTC; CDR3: CASSLAEGNEQFF
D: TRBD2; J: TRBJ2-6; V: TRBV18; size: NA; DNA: TGTGCCAGCTCACCCTCCTTGACTAGCGGGACTGGGGCCAACGTCCTGACTTTC; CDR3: CASSPSLTSGTGANVLTF
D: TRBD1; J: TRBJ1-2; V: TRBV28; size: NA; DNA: TGTGCCAGCAGTTTTAGGCAGGGGGCTGGCTACACCTTC; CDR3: CASSFRQGAGYTF
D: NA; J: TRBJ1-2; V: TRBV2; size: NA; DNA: TGTGCCAGCAGTGATGGCGGAGCTAACTATGGCTACACCTTC; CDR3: CASSDGGANYGYTF
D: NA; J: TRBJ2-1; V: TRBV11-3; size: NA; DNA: TGTGCCAGCAGCTTAGGTCAGAGCTCCTACAATGAGCAGTTCTTC; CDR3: CASSLGQSSYNEQFF
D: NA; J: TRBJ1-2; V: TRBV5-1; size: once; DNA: TGCGCCAGCAGCTTGTTAGACAGCAACTATGGCTACACCTTC; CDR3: CASSLLDSNYGYTF
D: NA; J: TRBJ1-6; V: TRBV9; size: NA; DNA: TGTGCCAGCAGCGTAGGTTCAGTAGATTCACCCCTCCACTTT; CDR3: CASSVGSVDSPLHF
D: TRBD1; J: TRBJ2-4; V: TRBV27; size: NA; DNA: TGTGCCACGGGACAGGGAATTTCAAACATTCAGTACTTC; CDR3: CATGQGISNIQYF
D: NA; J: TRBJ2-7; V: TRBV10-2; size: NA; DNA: TGCGCCAGCATTCGACTAGACACATACGAGCAGTACTTC; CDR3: CASIRLDTYEQYF
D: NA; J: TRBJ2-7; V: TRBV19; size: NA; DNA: TGTGCCAGTACCTTAAAGGGCGAGCAGTACTTC; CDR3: CASTLKGEQYF
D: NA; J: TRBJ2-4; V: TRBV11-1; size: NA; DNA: TGTGCCAGCAGCTTATTTAGGGGTAAGAGCATTCAGTACTTC; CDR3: CASSLFRGKSIQYF